This is a list of T cell receptor beta chains from one sample in a study of blood T cell repertoires in COVID-19. TCRdb's copy holds only in-frame clones and misses some; the assay was immunoSEQ multiplex PCR. This table has a few hundred thousand clones, less than 90% appearing once. Sequenced material: PBMCs or T cells enriched from blood (not recorded which). These receptors originate from a woman in her forties or fifties who had recovered from COVID-19. The CDR3 runs from the conserved cysteine through the conserved F or W. Only some rows state a clone size, as once, few, many or a class for expanded clones.

. | 16 | TRBJ1-6 | TRBV7-8 | CASSPIESGNNSPLHF
. | 18 | TRBJ2-1 | TRBV6-4 | CASSERREYTYPYNEQFF
once | 14 | TRBJ1-1 | TRBV5-1 | CASSLGQSNTEAFF
. | 13 | TRBJ1-2 | TRBV27 | CASSSYTDYGYTF
once | 13 | TRBJ2-7 | TRBV2 | CASSESGNYEQYF
. | 15 | TRBJ2-7 | TRBV6-6 | CASSYVPVTPYEQYF
. | 17 | TRBJ1-4 | TRBV5-6 | CASSLVGYGEDNEKLFF
. | 15 | TRBJ1-2 | TRBV6-5 | CASSYSGRPNYGYTF
. | 16 | TRBJ2-2 | TRBV9 | CASSPPGHLNTGELFF
. | 16 | TRBJ2-3 | TRBV19 | CASSISRTILSDTQYF
. | 16 | TRBJ1-6 | TRBV6-2/TRBV6-3 | CASSYRQASYNSPLHF
. | 15 | TRBJ1-1 | TRBV21-1 | CASSKSARGWTEAFF
. | 15 | TRBJ1-3 | TRBV15 | CATSRTGISGNTIYF
few | 10 | TRBJ1-4 | TRBV7-9 | CASSPGKLFF
. | 15 | TRBJ2-1 | TRBV30 | CAWRGPGNSYNEQFF
. | 14 | TRBJ2-7 | TRBV7-2 | CASSSSSGNYEQYF
. | 13 | TRBJ2-7 | TRBV5-1 | CASSPDTGSEQYF
. | 16 | TRBJ2-2 | TRBV11-2 | CASSSHRGRNTGELFF
once | 13 | TRBJ2-3 | TRBV7-3 | CASSPGTADTQYF
. | 16 | TRBJ2-1 | TRBV7-3 | CASSLNGGLTYNEQFF
. | 14 | TRBJ2-7 | TRBV25-1 | CASSEGQGISEQYF
once | 13 | TRBJ2-3 | TRBV7-8 | CASSPTGTATQYF
. | 18 | TRBJ1-5 | TRBV6-1 | CASSGIGTRQGGNQPQHF
. | 16 | TRBJ1-4 | TRBV18 | CASSPNRQGQYEKLFF
once | 16 | TRBJ2-1 | TRBV28 | CASSFPGGRVSGEQFF
. | 15 | TRBJ1-6 | TRBV28 | CASSPAGSYNSPLHF
. | 13 | TRBJ1-1 | TRBV9 | CASSVIGGTEAFF
. | 13 | TRBJ2-7 | TRBV21-1 | CASSLQGAYEQYF
. | 18 | TRBJ2-5 | TRBV28 | CASSFESAGTTHRETQYF
. | 15 | TRBJ2-3 | TRBV6-6 | CASRGLAGDTDTQYF
once | 14 | TRBJ2-3 | TRBV20-1 | CSASSGQHLDTQYF
. | 17 | TRBJ1-3 | TRBV13 | CASSRGGYGVAGNTIYF
. | 14 | TRBJ1-1 | TRBV13 | CASSLDRAATEAFF
. | 16 | TRBJ1-3 | TRBV28 | CASKQAGSVSGNTIYF
few | 14 | TRBJ1-2 | TRBV28 | CASSLEQGNYGYTF
. | 16 | TRBJ1-5 | TRBV4-3 | CASSQGTYLSGQPQHF
. | 15 | TRBJ2-7 | TRBV7-3 | CASSLGLGGSHEQYF
. | 16 | TRBJ2-7 | TRBV28 | CASSFFGLAGSYEQYF
. | 16 | TRBJ2-1 | TRBV19 | CASSRISGGKDNEQFF